This T cell receptor beta chain was identified during a study of T-cell memory formation after mild COVID-19. CDR3 length: 17 amino acids. The V and J ends lost 1 base and 0 bases, in that order; junction bases with no gene match: 6. From germline, CDR1 is SGDLS and CDR2 YYNGEE. The sample holds a few counts of this clonotype. Antigen specificity is unknown. A single record per CDR3 protein comes from TCRdb applying MiXCR to the 5' RACE reads. The sample consists of some 490,000 distinct CDR3 sequences, roughly 18% of them appearing once. Findings and limits, study-wide: Confirmation of SARS-CoV-2 specificity was lacking for second-wave clones peaking day 37. The study detected some responding clones in pre-infection memory, suggesting cross-reactive memory joined. CD4+ contracting clones were found mainly in CM and EM, and CD8+ ones in EMRA.

Sequenced sample: PBMCs or a T cell subset sorted from them (not recorded which). The TCR was taken from an adult woman who had mild COVID-19 (a few samples of this study predate the infection). Cell type and time point are not known. The genes are TRBV9 and TRBJ2-3; TRBD2 agrees at 9 bases. Here the CDR3 reads CASSVTYSGSSTDTQYF. In DNA form, the CDR3 reads TGTGCCAGCAGCGTAACCTATAGCGGGAGTAGCACAGATACGCAGTATTTT.